A single sample is the source of the 30 T cell receptor beta chains below, sequenced in a study of T cell responses to AZD1222 COVID-19 vaccine. Generated by immunoSEQ multiplex PCR, the TCRdb table keeps only in-frame clones and is missing some. Of about 150,000 clones in the sample, roughly nine tenths were seen once. The specimen was peripheral blood, collected 28 days after the second AZD1222 dose. These TCRs come from an adult who received the AZD1222 COVID-19 vaccine.

This clone has just one count. V gene TRBV11-2 combines with J gene TRBJ2-5; 10 bases are a match to TRBD2. In germline, CDR1 is SGHAT, CDR2 FQNNGV. The CDR3 is made up of 16 amino acids. V shed 0 bases, J shed 4 bases, and the junction held 5 bases outside the gene matches. CDR3 residues: CASSLEKRGGPETQYF. CDR3 sequence (DNA): TGTGCCAGCAGCTTAGAGAAGCGGGGGGGCCCAGAGACCCAGTACTTC.

The chain is built from TRBV25-1 and TRBJ1-2; 7 nucleotides align to TRBD1. The V segment lost 8 bases and the J segment 0 bases; nucleotides outside the gene matches: 9. CDR1 is MGHDK and CDR2 is SYGVNS in the germline V gene. This CDR3 has 15 residues. The CDR3 sequence: CASSDSDRPNYGYTF. The CDR3 DNA sequence: TGTGCCAGCTCAGACTCGGACAGGCCTAACTATGGCTACACCTTC.

This clone has only one observation. J is TRBJ1-3 and V is TRBV4-1; TRBD1 agrees at 7 bases. This CDR3 comprises 19 residues. The V gene end was trimmed by 0 bases and the J gene end by 7 bases; junction bases not matched to a gene: 18. The germline V gene encodes CDR1 MGHRA and CDR2 YSYEKL. CDR3 in DNA: TGCGCCAGCAGCCAAGATCACATTAGACAGGGCCGAGGGGGGAACACCATATATTTT. Translated, it gives CASSQDHIRQGRGGNTIYF.

The chain is built from TRBV18 and TRBJ1-2; 9 positions agree with TRBD1. Germline-derived CDR1 and CDR2 are KGHSH and LQKENI. J was trimmed by 5 bases and V by 3 bases; bases with no gene match: 10. The CDR3 has 16 residues. CDR3 protein: CASSPGSRGQGYGYTF. Here the CDR3 DNA reads TGTGCCAGCTCACCGGGGAGCCGGGGACAGGGATATGGCTACACCTTC.

This chain joins TRBV11-2 and TRBJ1-6; a weak D match, TRBD1 (5 bases). V lost 4 bases and J lost 19, with 17 bases in between. The germline V gene encodes CDR1 SGHAT and CDR2 FQNNGV. The length of the CDR3 is 12 residues. DNA of the CDR3: TGTGCCAGCAGCTCCCCCGGCAGGGAGGTGCACTTT. This sequence encodes CASSSPGREVHF.

This sequence joins TRBV18 and TRBJ2-2; D is unresolved. Deletions cut 3 bases from V and 1 base from J, with 9 bases between. The CDR3 is 15 residues long. CDR1 is KGHSH and CDR2 is LQKENI in the germline V gene. The CDR3 nucleotides are TGTGCCAGCTCACCGGTACAGATGAACACCGGGGAGCTGTTTTTT. Residues: CASSPVQMNTGELFF.

This clone was picked up one time. This chain joins TRBV6-5 and TRBJ1-2, with D unresolved. Deletions cut 6 bases from V and 3 bases from J, with 17 bases between. Germline CDR1 and CDR2: MNHEY and SVGAGI. CDR3 size: 15 residues. CDR3 sequence (DNA): TGTGCCAGCAGGAACGGGGTTTATAGTGACTATGGCTACACCTTC. It translates to CASRNGVYSDYGYTF.

This chain joins TRBV7-9 and TRBJ1-2, with TRBD1 identical over 9 bases. This CDR3 region has 14 residues. The germline V gene has CDR1 SEHNR and CDR2 FQNEAQ (reference sequence). Germline trimming cut 5 bases from V and 4 bases from J; bases unmatched to any gene: 5. The CDR3 here is CASSARQGGYGYTF. Here the CDR3 DNA reads TGTGCCAGCAGCGCCCGACAGGGGGGCTATGGCTACACCTTC.

This clone was counted once. The V and J genes are TRBV30 and TRBJ2-1, with 9 bases that match TRBD2. V dropped 2 bases and J dropped 8; count of bases not matched to a gene: 4. Germline V gene sequence: CDR1 GTSNPN, CDR2 SVGIG (reference sequence). This CDR3 spans 13 amino acids. In DNA form, the CDR3 reads TGTGCCTGGAGTCTCAGCGGGAGGCATGAGCAGTTCTTC. It specifies CAWSLSGRHEQFF.

The chain recombines TRBV6-6 with TRBJ1-1; perhaps TRBD1 as D (5 bases). The CDR3 sequence is 14 residues long. From germline, CDR1 is MNHNY and CDR2 SVGAGI (reference sequence). The V gene lost 2 bases and the J gene lost 6 bases, with 13 bases spanning the gap. CDR3 in DNA: TGTGCCAGCAGTTACAGCGGTCCGGGGGCTGAAGCTTTCTTT. The encoded protein is CASSYSGPGAEAFF.

V and J are TRBV30 and TRBJ2-5, with TRBD2 matching 11 bases. The CDR3 loop spans 15 amino acids. Trimming cost V 0 bases and J 5 bases; bases outside gene matches: 5. CDR1 GTSNPN and CDR2 SVGIG come from the germline V gene (reference sequence). The CDR3 DNA follows: TGTGCCTGGAGTGTAGCTAGCGGGAGGCGTGAGACCCAGTACTTC. Translating gives CAWSVASGRRETQYF.

This chain connects TRBV7-3 to TRBJ2-2; D not certain. The germline V and J ends were trimmed by 0 bases and 7 bases, with 6 bases remaining between them. The CDR3 sequence is 13 residues long. Germline V gives CDR1 SGHTA, CDR2 FQGTGA. CDR3 in DNA: TGTGCCAGCAGCTTAACGGAGAACGGGGAGCTGTTTTTT. This codes for CASSLTENGELFF.

The chain links TRBV5-1 to TRBJ1-5, with 7 bases that match TRBD1. The V segment lost 0 bases and the J segment 3 bases; nucleotides outside the gene matches: 3. Germline V gene lookup returns CDR1 SGHRS and CDR2 YFSETQ. This CDR3 comprises 15 residues. For the CDR3, the DNA is TGCGCCAGCAGCTTGGAGGGACAGTTCAATCAGCCCCAGCATTTT. Its translation is CASSLEGQFNQPQHF.

The V call is TRBV7-9, the J call TRBJ1-4; tentatively, D is TRBD1 (5 bases). Deletions cut 6 bases from V and 8 bases from J, with 10 bases between. Germline V gene data show CDR1 as SEHNR and CDR2 as FQNEAQ (reference sequence). This CDR3 region has 12 residues. CDR3 sequence (DNA): TGTGCCAGCAGTTCGGAGGGGGAAAAACTGTTTTTT. Protein sequence: CASSSEGEKLFF.

The chain recombines TRBV27 with TRBJ1-1, with D tentatively TRBD1 (5 bases). The germline CDR1 and CDR2 sequences are MNHEY and SMNVEV (reference sequence). CDR3 length: 14 residues. Trimming left V 4 bases short and J 0 bases short, with 9 bases between. CDR3 loop: CASSSWGVNTEAFF. The CDR3 DNA sequence: TGTGCCAGCAGTTCATGGGGGGTGAACACTGAAGCTTTCTTT.

The chain couples TRBV6-6 to TRBJ1-1; TRBD1 might be the D (6 bases). Trimming stripped 6 bases from V and 10 bases from J, with 42 bases between. The germline V gene encodes CDR1 MNHNY and CDR2 SVGAGI (reference sequence). The CDR3 covers 21 residues. The CDR3 region is CASSPHMARGPFIYVTVGAFF. CDR3 nucleotide sequence: TGTGCCAGCAGCCCGCATATGGCCAGGGGTCCTTTTATTTATGTCACGGTGGGAGCTTTCTTT.

The chain recombines TRBV23-1 with TRBJ2-7, with TRBD2 as a possible D gene (5 bases). TRBV23-1 is known as an ORF, though its function is uncertain. The CDR3 runs to 16 residues. The germline V and J ends were trimmed by 2 bases and 1 base, with 15 bases remaining between them. The chain's CDR3 is CASSQDYKHVSYEQYF. The CDR3 DNA reads TGCGCCAGCAGTCAAGACTATAAACATGTTTCCTACGAGCAGTACTTC.

The V and J genes are TRBV6-6 and TRBJ1-1; tentatively, D is TRBD1 (6 bases). CDR1 and CDR2 (germline): MNHNY, SVGAGI (reference sequence). The length of the CDR3 is 13 residues. V shed 0 bases and J shed 10 bases, with 12 bases lying between them. This CDR3 is CASSYSGGAGAFF. CDR3 DNA: TGTGCCAGCAGTTACTCTGGGGGGGCCGGAGCTTTCTTT.

The V call is TRBV10-3, the J call TRBJ2-1; no reliable D call. V was pared by 8 bases and J by 1 base, with 12 bases between. Germline V gene sequence: CDR1 ENHRY, CDR2 SYGVKD. This CDR3 has 14 amino acids. CDR3 DNA sequence: TGTGCCATCTCGACGGCGGAATCCTACAATGAGCAGTTCTTC. Protein sequence: CAISTAESYNEQFF.

This chain links TRBV21-1 with TRBJ1-1; the table's D call, TRBD1, was not checked against the DNA. TRBV21-1 is reported as a pseudogene. CDR3 length: 13 amino acids. The CDR3 protein is CASSTNTDTEAFF. CDR3 DNA: TGTGCCAGCAGCACAAACACCGACACTGAAGCTTTCTTT.

The CDR3 here is CASRLAPGLYNEQFF. The CDR3 DNA sequence: TGTGCCAGCAGACTAGCCCCTGGACTCTACAATGAGCAGTTCTTC. The chain employs TRBV7-2 and TRBJ2-1; D might be TRBD2 (6 bases). V was trimmed by 6 bases and J by 3 bases, leaving 15 bases between them. This CDR3 is built from 15 residues. Per germline, CDR1 SGHTA and CDR2 FQGNSA.

The genes are TRBV6-2 or TRBV6-3 and TRBJ2-2; TRBD2 matches 9 bases. The CDR3 spans 17 residues. CDR1 is MNHEY and CDR2 is SVGEGT in the germline V gene. V shed 0 bases and J 1 base; nucleotides not matched to a gene: 3. The CDR3 nucleotides read TGTGCCAGCAGTTACTCGGGCGGGAGGGTGAACACCGGGGAGCTGTTTTTT. As protein: CASSYSGGRVNTGELFF.

The gene calls are TRBV11-3 and TRBJ1-1, with D possibly being TRBD1 (5 bases). This CDR3 region has 16 residues. V shed 4 bases and J shed 4 bases, with 19 bases lying between them. The germline CDR1 and CDR2 sequences are SGHNT and YENEEA. This CDR3 reads CASSSIGGAPGTEAFF. CDR3 bases: TGTGCCAGCAGCTCCATCGGAGGGGCCCCAGGCACTGAAGCTTTCTTT.

The chain has TRBV19 and TRBJ1-3; D unclear. The CDR3 spans 15 residues. With 5 bases removed from V and 4 bases from J, the gap between germline ends came to 15 bases. Germline V lookup: CDR1 LNHDA, CDR2 SQIVND (reference sequence). CDR3 sequence reads: CASSGPDPIGNTIYF. The DNA of the CDR3 is TGTGCCAGTAGTGGGCCGGACCCCATCGGAAACACCATATATTTT.

This clone was counted only a few times. This sequence joins TRBV3-1 (or the pseudogene TRBV3-2) and TRBJ2-3; no clear D. Deletions cut 1 base from V and 1 base from J, with 3 bases between. Germline V lookup: CDR1 LGHDT, CDR2 YNNKEL (reference sequence). There are 13 residues in the CDR3. The CDR3 is CASSQGRTDTQYF. Here the CDR3 DNA reads TGTGCCAGCAGCCAAGGCCGCACAGATACGCAGTATTTT.

The V call is TRBV11-2, the J call TRBJ2-4; 9 bases fit TRBD1. The CDR3 sequence is 17 residues long. The germline V gene encodes CDR1 SGHAT and CDR2 FQNNGV. V shed 5 bases, J shed 12 bases, and the junction held 20 bases outside the gene matches. CDR3 in amino acids: CASSHRTLRDREIHQYF. Here the CDR3 DNA reads TGTGCCAGCAGCCACCGAACCCTCCGGGACAGGGAGATTCATCAGTACTTC.

The chain is built from TRBV5-1 and TRBJ1-1; D not resolved. Trimming stripped 1 base from V and 4 bases from J, with 14 bases between. Germline V gives CDR1 SGHRS, CDR2 YFSETQ. The CDR3 is 15 amino acids. The CDR3 sequence: CASSLYSLRGTEAFF. For the CDR3, the DNA is TGCGCCAGCAGCTTGTACAGCTTGCGGGGCACTGAAGCTTTCTTT. Variable domain in full (rest from reference TRBV5-1 and TRBJ1-1): KAGVTQTPRYLIKTRGQQVTLSCSPISGHRSVSWYQQTPGQGLQFLFEYFSETQRNKGNFPGRFSGRQFSNSRSEMNVSTLELGDSALYLCASSLYSLRGTEAFFGQGTRLTVV.

The gene calls are TRBV6-5 and TRBJ2-7, with D perhaps being TRBD1 or TRBD2 (6 bases each). The CDR3 extends over 15 amino acids. Germline CDR1 is MNHEY and CDR2 is SVGAGI. Trimming removed 6 bases from V and 0 bases from J, with 15 bases in between. Here the CDR3 reads CASRRDQGSSYEQYF. The CDR3 DNA is TGTGCCAGCAGGCGGGATCAGGGGTCCTCCTACGAGCAGTACTTC.

The chain uses TRBV12-3 or TRBV12-4 and TRBJ2-1, with 7 bases identical to TRBD1. The CDR3 spans 13 residues. With 5 bases clipped from V and 7 bases from J, the junction kept 5 bases outside the gene matches. The CDR3, as DNA: TGTGCCAGCAGTCTCTCAGGGGGAAATGAGCAGTTCTTC. Translating it yields CASSLSGGNEQFF.

The rearrangement uses TRBV6-6 and TRBJ2-6; 8 bases line up with TRBD1. CDR3 length: 17 amino acids. After removal of 5 bases from V and 1 base from J, the junction contained 7 bases not matched to a gene. Per the germline V gene, CDR1 is MNHNY and CDR2 is SVGAGI (reference sequence). CDR3 amino acids: CASSLGTGASGANVLTF. The CDR3 region has the DNA TGTGCCAGCAGTCTCGGGACAGGTGCATCTGGGGCCAACGTCCTGACTTTC.